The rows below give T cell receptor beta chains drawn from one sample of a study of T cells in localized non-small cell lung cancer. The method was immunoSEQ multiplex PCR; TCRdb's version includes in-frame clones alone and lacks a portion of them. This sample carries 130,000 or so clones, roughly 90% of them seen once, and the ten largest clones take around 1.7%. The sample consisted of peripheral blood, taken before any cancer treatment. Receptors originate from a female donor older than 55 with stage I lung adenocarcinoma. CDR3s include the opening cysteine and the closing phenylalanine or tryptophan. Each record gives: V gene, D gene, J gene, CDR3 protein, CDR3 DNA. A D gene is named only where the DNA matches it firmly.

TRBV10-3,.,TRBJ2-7,CAISEAGSEQYF,TGTGCCATCAGTGAGGCAGGGTCCGAGCAGTACTTC
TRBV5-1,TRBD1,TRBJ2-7,CASSLAQGQGAYEQYF,TGCGCCAGCAGCTTGGCTCAGGGACAGGGGGCTTATGAGCAGTACTTC
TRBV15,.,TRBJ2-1,CATSRGVASRYNEQFF,TGTGCCACCAGCAGGGGGGTGGCTAGTAGGTACAATGAGCAGTTCTTC
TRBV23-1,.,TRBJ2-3,CASSQTGGQHTDTQYF,TGCGCCAGCAGTCAAACCGGGGGCCAGCACACAGATACGCAGTATTTT
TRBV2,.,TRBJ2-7,CASSAIPSGTSSYEQYF,TGTGCCAGCAGTGCCATACCCTCCGGGACAAGCTCCTACGAGCAGTACTTC
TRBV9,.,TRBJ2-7,CASSPVVGINEQYF,TGTGCCAGCAGCCCAGTAGTCGGAATTAACGAGCAGTACTTC
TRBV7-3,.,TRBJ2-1,CASSLTESVRAYEQFF,TGTGCCAGCAGCTTAACGGAATCTGTGAGGGCCTATGAGCAGTTCTTC
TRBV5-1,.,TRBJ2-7,CASSLEADLEQYF,TGCGCCAGCAGCTTGGAGGCGGACCTAGAGCAGTACTTC
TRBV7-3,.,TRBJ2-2,CASSSTGSGELFF,TGTGCCAGCAGCTCCACAGGGTCCGGGGAGCTGTTTTTT
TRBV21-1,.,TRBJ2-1,CASSTRDRALNEQFF,TGTGCCAGCAGCACCCGGGACAGGGCGCTCAATGAGCAGTTCTTC
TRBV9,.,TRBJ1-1,CASSVGPAPLNTEAFF,TGTGCCAGCAGCGTTGGACCGGCCCCCCTGAACACTGAAGCTTTCTTT
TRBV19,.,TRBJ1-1,CATTGYTEAFF,TGTGCCACTACGGGTTACACTGAAGCTTTCTTT
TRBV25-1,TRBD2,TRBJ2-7,CASSPPSGTSGREEQYF,TGTGCCAGCAGCCCCCCTTCCGGGACTAGCGGGAGAGAGGAGCAGTACTTC
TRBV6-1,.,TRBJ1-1,CASSDLRGNTEAFF,TGTGCCAGCAGTGACTTAAGGGGGAACACTGAAGCTTTCTTT
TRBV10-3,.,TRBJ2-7,CAIGPGQGYEQYF,TGTGCCATCGGACCTGGGCAGGGCTACGAGCAGTACTTC
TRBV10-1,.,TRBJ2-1,CASRSGVGNNEQFF,TGCGCCAGCAGATCCGGAGTCGGCAACAATGAGCAGTTCTTC
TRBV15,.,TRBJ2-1,CATSRGEEGNEQFF,TGTGCCACCAGCAGAGGTGAGGAGGGCAATGAGCAGTTCTTC
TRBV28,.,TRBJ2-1,CASSLSSRNEQFF,TGTGCCAGCAGTTTAAGCAGCCGGAATGAGCAGTTCTTC
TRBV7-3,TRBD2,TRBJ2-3,CASSPSGTSGRVDTQYF,TGTGCCAGCAGCCCCTCCGGGACTAGCGGGAGGGTGGATACGCAGTATTTT
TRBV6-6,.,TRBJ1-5,CASILTPWGKSQPQHF,TGTGCCAGCATTCTCACCCCCTGGGGAAAGAGTCAGCCCCAGCATTTT
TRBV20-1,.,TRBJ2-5,CSAPKAAQYF,TGCAGTGCGCCGAAAGCGGCCCAGTACTTC